These T cell receptor beta chains were read from a single sample in a study of CD4+ T cells in melanoma. Sequenced by immunoSEQ multiplex PCR; TCRdb stores in-frame clones only, minus some. Of about 18,000 clones in the sample, 81% were seen once. What was sequenced was cells from a culture (not recorded whether cultured in vitro). These receptors were obtained from a human donor with melanoma. The CDR3 runs from the conserved cysteine through the conserved F or W. The order of the fields is CDR3 DNA, CDR3 protein, J gene, V gene, D gene, clone size. A D gene is named only where the DNA matches it firmly. Not every row has a clone size; where given, it reads once, few, many or a size class.

TGTGCCTTAAGCGGGACAGCTAGCAATGAGCAGTTCTTC,CALSGTASNEQFF,TRBJ2-1,TRBV9,-,-
TGTGCCTGGAGTGGCCTGCCCGCGGGGAGGGGCTACACCTTC,CAWSGLPAGRGYTF,TRBJ1-2,TRBV30,-,-
TGTGCCAGCCCCCTTCTAGTTTCGGGGCGTACAGATACGCAGTATTTT,CASPLLVSGRTDTQYF,TRBJ2-3,TRBV5-7,-,-
TGTGCCAGCAGCCAGGGGGACCGCCGATACAATGAGCAGTTCTTC,CASSQGDRRYNEQFF,TRBJ2-1,TRBV11-2,TRBD1,-
TGTGCCAGCAGCTTGCCTACAGGGGGCGCGGGTTCACCCCTCCACTTT,CASSLPTGGAGSPLHF,TRBJ1-6,TRBV5-8,TRBD1,-
TGTGCCAGTAGTGCCCAGGTTGTTAGGACTTTCTTT,CASSAQVVRTFF,TRBJ1-1,TRBV19,-,-
TGCGCCAGCAGCTTGAAAGGCCGAAACAATGAGCAGTTCTTC,CASSLKGRNNEQFF,TRBJ2-1,TRBV5-1,-,few
TGCGCCAGCAGCCAAGGCGTTTTGACCTCCCTACACTATGGCTACACCTTC,CASSQGVLTSLHYGYTF,TRBJ1-2,TRBV4-1,-,-
TGTGCCAGCAGCGGAGTGCCGGGACAGGGAGTTCACACTGAAGCTTTCTTT,CASSGVPGQGVHTEAFF,TRBJ1-1,TRBV21-1,-,-
TGTGCCAGCAGCTTTGGGATATCTTCTCTGTACTTC,CASSFGISSLYF,TRBJ2-5,TRBV5-5,-,-
TGTGCCAGCAGGGGGGGGTGGTGGGGTGATACGCAGTATTTT,CASRGGWWGDTQYF,TRBJ2-3,TRBV6-1,TRBD2,-
TGTGCCAGCAGCGTAGCAGGCGGGACCGGGGAGCAGTACTTC,CASSVAGGTGEQYF,TRBJ2-7,TRBV9,-,once
TGCGCCAGCAGCCCGCCGGGACTAGCGGGGGGCGCCGGTGAGCAGTTCTTC,CASSPPGLAGGAGEQFF,TRBJ2-1,TRBV5-1,TRBD2,-
TGTGCCATCAGTGAGGTCCCGGCTTACAATGAGCAGTTCTTC,CAISEVPAYNEQFF,TRBJ2-1,TRBV10-3,-,-
TGCAGTGCTAAATACACAGATACGCAGTATTTT,CSAKYTDTQYF,TRBJ2-3,TRBV20-1,-,few
TGTGCCAGTAGTATAGAAATCGGACAGCCGAACACTGAAGCTTTCTTT,CASSIEIGQPNTEAFF,TRBJ1-1,TRBV19,-,-
TGTGCCAGCAGCTTGTCTGTGTATACGCAGTATTTT,CASSLSVYTQYF,TRBJ2-3,TRBV5-6,-,-
TGTGCCAGCAGACGGACTAGCGGGGGGCGGGAGACCCAGTACTTC,CASRRTSGGRETQYF,TRBJ2-5,TRBV6-5,TRBD2,-
TGTGCCAGCAGCAACCGGGACAGGGGACGCGAGCAGTACTTC,CASSNRDRGREQYF,TRBJ2-7,TRBV7-2,TRBD1,few
TGTGCCAGCAGTTATGTGGGGATGAACACTGAAGCTTTCTTT,CASSYVGMNTEAFF,TRBJ1-1,TRBV27,-,once
TGTGCCAGCAGAATCGGGGGAGGAGGCTACACCTTC,CASRIGGGGYTF,TRBJ1-2,TRBV2,-,-
TGTGCCAGCAGCTTGCCGGGGAAACGGAACACTGAAGCTTTCTTT,CASSLPGKRNTEAFF,TRBJ1-1,TRBV5-4,-,once
TGTGCCATCGGGGGAGCTCTCGCGGAGCAGTTCTTC,CAIGGALAEQFF,TRBJ2-1,TRBV10-3,-,-
TGCGCCAGCAGTGAGTCGCGGGGGGATGGCTACACCTTC,CASSESRGDGYTF,TRBJ1-2,TRBV10-1,-,-
TGTGCCAGCAGTTCCCCTCCAGGAAACCCGACGGGCTACACCTTC,CASSSPPGNPTGYTF,TRBJ1-2,TRBV5-4,-,-
TGTGCCAGCGGAGACACGGTGAACACTGAAGCTTTCTTT,CASGDTVNTEAFF,TRBJ1-1,TRBV2,-,-
TGCGCCAGCAGCGGCGGCCATGGGGGAGGCGGCTACACCTTC,CASSGGHGGGGYTF,TRBJ1-2,TRBV5-1,-,-
TGTGCCAGCAGTGAAGGTGTTTCGGGGGATCAGGATCAGCCCCAGCATTTT,CASSEGVSGDQDQPQHF,TRBJ1-5,TRBV6-1,-,once
TGTGCCAGCAGCCGCGGGGGGGCGGGGGAGACCCAGTACTTC,CASSRGGAGETQYF,TRBJ2-5,TRBV5-4,TRBD2,few
TGTGCCAGCAGCTTAGCCCGACACCCATGGACCGGGGAGCTGTTTTTT,CASSLARHPWTGELFF,TRBJ2-2,TRBV11-2,-,-
TGTGCTAGTGGGAGCGGGGGGGCGATCGAGCAGTACTTC,CASGSGGAIEQYF,TRBJ2-7,TRBV12-5,TRBD2,-
TGTGCCAGCAGCCAAGATCGGACAGGGGGGGACACCATATATTTT,CASSQDRTGGDTIYF,TRBJ1-3,TRBV4-2,TRBD1,-
TGTGCCAGTAGTATAGCCTTTAACACTGAAGCTTTCTTT,CASSIAFNTEAFF,TRBJ1-1,TRBV19,-,-
TGTGCCAGCAGCCTGAGGACTAGCGGGACCGGGGAGCTGTTTTTT,CASSLRTSGTGELFF,TRBJ2-2,TRBV9,TRBD2,-
TGCGCCAGCAGCTTGGTTCGTCGCTCGGGACTAGCGGGGGGGCCAGATACGCAGTATTTT,CASSLVRRSGLAGGPDTQYF,TRBJ2-3,TRBV5-1,TRBD2,-
TGCGCCAGCAGCTCGAGTACGGATCAGCCCCAGCATTTT,CASSSSTDQPQHF,TRBJ1-5,TRBV5-1,-,-
TGTGCCAGCAGCTTGGCGTGGTCCCGCACCTACGAGCAGTACTTC,CASSLAWSRTYEQYF,TRBJ2-7,TRBV11-2,-,once
TGTGCCAGCAGCTTTCAAACAGGGTCTTACGAGCAGTACTTC,CASSFQTGSYEQYF,TRBJ2-7,TRBV11-2,-,-
TGTGCCAGCAGCTTCTTTGCTAGCGCGAGCTCCTACGAGCAGTACTTC,CASSFFASASSYEQYF,TRBJ2-7,TRBV5-6,-,-
TGTGCCAGCTCACCGGTTACGGGGGATGGAAACACCATATATTTT,CASSPVTGDGNTIYF,TRBJ1-3,TRBV18,-,-
TGCGCCAGCAGCTTAAGCGGGGGGGCCTCCTACGAGCAGTACTTC,CASSLSGGASYEQYF,TRBJ2-7,TRBV5-1,TRBD2,-
TGCGCCAGCAGCTTGAGGGGGGGGGACTATGGCTACACCTTC,CASSLRGGDYGYTF,TRBJ1-2,TRBV5-1,-,few
TGTGCCAGCAGCTTAGGGGGGAGTGCGACCCAGTACTTC,CASSLGGSATQYF,TRBJ2-5,TRBV11-1,-,few